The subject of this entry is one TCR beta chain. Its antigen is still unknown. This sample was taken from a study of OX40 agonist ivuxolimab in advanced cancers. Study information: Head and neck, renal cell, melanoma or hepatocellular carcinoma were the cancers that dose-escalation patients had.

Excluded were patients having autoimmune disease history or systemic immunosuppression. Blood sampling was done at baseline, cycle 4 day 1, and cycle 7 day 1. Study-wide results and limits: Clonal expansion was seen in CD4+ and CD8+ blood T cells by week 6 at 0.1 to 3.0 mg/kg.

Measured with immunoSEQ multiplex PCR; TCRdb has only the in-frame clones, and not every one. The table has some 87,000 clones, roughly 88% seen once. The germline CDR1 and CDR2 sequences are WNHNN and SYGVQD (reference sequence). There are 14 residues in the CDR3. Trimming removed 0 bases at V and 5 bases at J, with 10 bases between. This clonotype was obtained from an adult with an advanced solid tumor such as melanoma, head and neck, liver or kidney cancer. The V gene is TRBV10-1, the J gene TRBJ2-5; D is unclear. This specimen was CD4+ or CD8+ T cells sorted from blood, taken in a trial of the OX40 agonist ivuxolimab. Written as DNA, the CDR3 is TGCGCCAGCAGTGAGTCCGGCGGCTGGGAGACCCAGTACTTC. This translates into CASSESGGWETQYF.